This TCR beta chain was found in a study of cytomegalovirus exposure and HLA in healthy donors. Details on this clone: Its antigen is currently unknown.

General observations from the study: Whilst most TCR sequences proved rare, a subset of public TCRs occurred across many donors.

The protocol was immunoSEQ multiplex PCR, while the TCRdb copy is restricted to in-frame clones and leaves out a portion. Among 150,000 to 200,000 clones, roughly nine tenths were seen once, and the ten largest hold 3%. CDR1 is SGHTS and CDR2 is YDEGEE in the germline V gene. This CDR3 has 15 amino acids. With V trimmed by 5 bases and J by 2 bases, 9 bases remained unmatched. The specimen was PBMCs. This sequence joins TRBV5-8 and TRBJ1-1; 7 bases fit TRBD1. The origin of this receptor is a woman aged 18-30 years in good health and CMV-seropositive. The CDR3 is CASRSRQGRNTEAFF. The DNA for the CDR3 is TGTGCCAGCAGGTCTAGACAGGGTAGAAACACTGAAGCTTTCTTT.